In this sample, the clone carrying this T cell receptor (beta chain) turned up once. This sample was included in a study of blood T cell repertoires in COVID-19. As for the study in general: From the United States, Italy and Spain came samples of acute and convalescent COVID-19. PBMCs, B-cell-depleted T cells, or T cells were the source of the cDNA or gDNA that made up the material.

Per the authors' pipeline: Amplifying reference gene primers gave estimates of nucleated cell counts. Assay: immunoSEQ multiplex PCR; the TCRdb copy retains only in-frame clones and omits some. D and trimming were read from the DNA, whereas the V and J calls and clone size are those reported in that table. This table has more than 150,000 clones, roughly nine tenths appearing once. The CDR3 contains 17 residues. The germline V gene encodes CDR1 LNHDA and CDR2 SQIVND (reference sequence). V lost 3 bases, J lost 4 bases, and 13 bases stayed unmatched. The sequencing input was peripheral blood. The TCR sequence derives from a woman aged 70-85 years with acute or convalescent COVID-19. The chain is built from TRBV19 and TRBJ1-2; 8 positions match TRBD1. In DNA, the CDR3 is TGTGCCAGTAGTATCGGGGGACACCGGACAGGGATCTATGGCTACACCTTC. Amino acid sequence: CASSIGGHRTGIYGYTF.